This T cell receptor beta chain was documented in a study of T and B cells in COVID-19 patients. BIOMED2 TRB-A/B primer pools were used in multiplex TRB PCR. Using its own MiXCR run on the multiplex PCR reads, TCRdb lists one record per CDR3 protein. The profile covers roughly 7,400 distinct CDR3 sequences, with over 25% appearing a single time and around 10% taken by the ten largest. This clonotype has only a few counts. Trimming at V came to 0 bases and at J to 6 bases, leaving 11 bases not matched to a gene. The CDR3 is 16 amino acids. Germline CDR1 reads SGHTA; CDR2 reads FQGNSA. Blood genomic DNA input for TRB amplification was about 240-500 ng.

The sequence derives from a human donor with active COVID-19. Sequenced sample: blood. This chain links TRBV7-2 with TRBJ2-7, with TRBD2 matching over 7 bases. In DNA, the CDR3 is TGTGCCAGCAGCTTAGCCCCAGGGAGGGGTGGATCCGAGCAGTACTTC. Translated, it gives CASSLAPGRGGSEQYF.